This T cell receptor (beta chain) was sequenced during a study of OX40 agonist ivuxolimab in advanced cancers. Background on the study: Having had anti-PD-1, anti-PD-L1 or anti-CTLA-4 therapy before was allowed, and approximately 40% had some. Broader study findings: At 0.1 to 3.0 mg/kg, clonal expansion of CD4+ and CD8+ blood T cells had occurred by week 6. Researchers did not determine the expanded peripheral T cells' antigen specificity.

With respect to this clone: Its antigen remains unknown.

Here immunoSEQ multiplex PCR was the method, and the copy in TCRdb shows in-frame clones only, minus some. Among 100,000 or so clones listed, approximately 90% were seen once. The germline CDR1 and CDR2 sequences are SGHRS and YFSETQ. The V end was cut by 2 bases, the J end by 5 bases, with 16 bases between. The CDR3 runs 16 residues. The clonotype comes from an adult with an advanced solid tumor such as melanoma, head and neck, liver or kidney cancer. This sample comprised CD4+ or CD8+ T cells sorted from blood, obtained in a trial of the OX40 agonist ivuxolimab. The chain has TRBV5-1 and TRBJ2-2; D possibly corresponds to TRBD2 (6 bases). The CDR3 DNA follows: TGCGCCAGCAGCTTTGGGACTCCCCCGGTGACCGGGGAGCTGTTTTTT. Residues: CASSFGTPPVTGELFF.